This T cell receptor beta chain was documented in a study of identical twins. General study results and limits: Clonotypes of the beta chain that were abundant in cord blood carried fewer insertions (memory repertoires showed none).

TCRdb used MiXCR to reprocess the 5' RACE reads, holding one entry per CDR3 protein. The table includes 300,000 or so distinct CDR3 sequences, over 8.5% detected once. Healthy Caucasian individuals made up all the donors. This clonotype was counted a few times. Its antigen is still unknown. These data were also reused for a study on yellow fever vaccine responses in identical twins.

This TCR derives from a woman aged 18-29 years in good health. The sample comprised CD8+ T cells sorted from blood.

The CDR3 loop reads CSARHMGDPKNIQYF. CDR3 in DNA: TGCAGTGCTAGACATATGGGGGATCCCAAAAACATTCAGTACTTC. The V call is TRBV20-1, the J call TRBJ2-4, with D perhaps being TRBD1 or TRBD2 (5 bases each). In germline, CDR1 is DFQATT, CDR2 SNEGSKA (reference sequence). There are 15 residues in the CDR3. Trimming stripped 2 bases from V and 2 bases from J, with 13 bases between.